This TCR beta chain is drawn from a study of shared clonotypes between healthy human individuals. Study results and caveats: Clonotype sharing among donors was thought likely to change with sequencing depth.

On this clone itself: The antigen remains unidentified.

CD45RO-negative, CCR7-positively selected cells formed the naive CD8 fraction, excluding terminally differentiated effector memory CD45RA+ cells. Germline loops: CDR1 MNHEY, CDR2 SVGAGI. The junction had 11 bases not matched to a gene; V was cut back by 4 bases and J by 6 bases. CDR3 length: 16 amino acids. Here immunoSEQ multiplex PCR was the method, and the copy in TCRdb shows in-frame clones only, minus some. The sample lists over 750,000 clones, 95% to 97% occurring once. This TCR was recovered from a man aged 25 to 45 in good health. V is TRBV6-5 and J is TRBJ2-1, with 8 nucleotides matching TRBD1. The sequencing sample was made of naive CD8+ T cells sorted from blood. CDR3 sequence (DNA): TGTGCCAGCAGTTGGAAACCCGGGACAGGTTTCAATGAGCAGTTCTTC. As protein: CASSWKPGTGFNEQFF.